One and the same sample provided the 29 T cell receptor beta chains below, sequenced in a study of CD8+CD57+ T cells in acquired aplastic anemia. Only patients with CD8+CD57+ cell expansion on flow cytometry were chosen for sequencing. Both TCR beta VDJ combination and CDR3 sequence profiling were carried out. Genomic DNA was the template for this profiling. Using its own MiXCR run on the reads, TCRdb lists one record per CDR3 protein. The sample lists 300,000 or so distinct CDR3 sequences, 56% occurring once. Sequenced input: sorted CD4+, CD8+, or CD8+CD57+ T cells (not recorded which) from PBMCs. The receptors shown here come from a human donor with aplastic anemia.

DNA of the CDR3: TGTGCCAGCAGACTCAGGGAATCAGGGCCCCAGCATTTT. This encodes CASRLRESGPQHF. This sequence joins TRBV12-3 or TRBV12-4 and TRBJ1-5; tentatively, D is TRBD1 (5 bases). This CDR3 has 13 amino acids. Trimming shortened V by 6 bases and J by 9 bases, and 15 bases separated the two germline ends.

The rearrangement joins TRBV14 to TRBJ2-3; 11 bases match TRBD2. Germline V gene data show CDR1 as SGHDN and CDR2 as FVKESK. Trimming took 4 bases from V and 4 from J; bases not matched to a gene: 4. CDR3 length equals 15 residues. CDR3 loop: CASSPGLAVADTQYF. The DNA for the CDR3 is TGTGCCAGCAGCCCGGGACTAGCGGTCGCAGATACGCAGTATTTT.

This clonotype has just one count. The chain employs TRBV4-1 and TRBJ1-6, with D uncertain. The CDR3 has 16 amino acids. Trimming shortened V by 1 base and J by 6 bases, and 13 bases separated the two germline ends. Germline loops: CDR1 MGHRA, CDR2 YSYEKL. CDR3 DNA: TGCGCCAGCAGCCAAGGGATAGGGCGATTTAATTCACCCCTCCACTTT. It yields the protein CASSQGIGRFNSPLHF.

This clonotype has ten or more counts. The CDR3 here is CASSMGGFTDTQYF. The CDR3 nucleotides are TGTGCCAGCAGTATGGGAGGGTTCACAGATACGCAGTATTTT. This chain joins TRBV5-8 and TRBJ2-3; TRBD2 matches 7 bases. Per germline, CDR1 SGHTS and CDR2 YDEGEE. The CDR3 sequence is 14 residues long. V lost 5 bases to trimming and J lost 2 bases; unmatched junction nucleotides: 5.

The V and J genes are TRBV15 and TRBJ2-1, with D possibly matching TRBD1 (6 bases). CDR1 LNHNV and CDR2 YYDKDF come from the germline V gene (reference sequence). V dropped 5 bases and J dropped 3 bases, with 17 bases sitting between them. This CDR3 region has 16 residues. The CDR3 nucleotides are TGTGCCACCAGCCCGGCCAGGGGCCAGAACTACAATGAGCAGTTCTTC. It translates to CATSPARGQNYNEQFF.

The V and J genes are TRBV2 and TRBJ2-2; weak D call: TRBD1 (6 bases). V was clipped by 6 bases and J by 2 bases, with 13 bases between them. Germline CDR1 reads SNHLY; CDR2 reads FYNNEI. The length of the CDR3 is 15 residues. The CDR3 DNA follows: TGTGCCAGCAGCGGGGACATTGGAAACACCGGGGAGCTGTTTTTT. This encodes CASSGDIGNTGELFF. Supplemented by reference TRBV2 and TRBJ2-2, the full variable domain reads EPEVTQTPSHQVTQMGQEVILRCVPISNHLYFYWYRQILGQKVEFLVSFYNNEISEKSEIFDDQFSVERPDGSNFTLKIRSTKLEDSAMYFCASSGDIGNTGELFFGEGSRLTVL.

This clonotype was counted once. This chain connects TRBV7-9 to TRBJ1-6, with D unresolved. This CDR3 comprises 10 residues. Trimming took off 5 bases at V and 18 bases at J, with 11 bases between the two ends. Looked up from germline, CDR1 is SEHNR and CDR2 is FQNEAQ (reference sequence). The CDR3, as DNA: TGTGCCAGCAGCCCCCATTCCCCCCACTTT. This encodes CASSPHSPHF.

In this sample, this clonotype turned up many times. The gene calls are TRBV20-1 and TRBJ1-3; no definite D call. Germline CDR1 and CDR2: DFQATT and SNEGSKA (reference sequence). The V and J ends lost 3 bases and 0 bases respectively, with 9 bases between them. CDR3 size: 14 residues. CDR3 loop: CSARAPNSGNTIYF. For the CDR3, the DNA is TGCAGTGCTAGGGCACCTAACTCTGGAAACACCATATATTTT.

V gene TRBV2 combines with J gene TRBJ2-7; 10 bases fit TRBD2. The CDR3 is made up of 18 amino acids. The germline gives CDR1 SNHLY, CDR2 FYNNEI. Trimming removed 1 base from V and 3 bases from J; junction bases left unmatched: 12. CDR3: CASSEGLAGVGVLYEQYF. The CDR3 DNA sequence: TGTGCCAGCAGTGAAGGGCTAGCGGGAGTCGGGGTCCTCTACGAGCAGTACTTC.

The chain joins TRBV28 to TRBJ1-1; D is ambiguous. This CDR3 region has 16 residues. V shed 6 bases and J shed 4 bases, with 21 bases lying between them. Germline CDR1 reads MDHEN; CDR2 reads SYDVKM. The CDR3 nucleotides read TGTGCCAGCAGCAGAGATTCCACGGGGTGGAGCACTGAAGCTTTCTTT. Residues: CASSRDSTGWSTEAFF. The variable domain in full, with the rest retrieved from reference TRBV28 and TRBJ1-1, is DVKVTQSSRYLVKRTGEKVFLECVQDMDHENMFWYRQDPGLGLRLIYFSYDVKMKEKGDIPEGYSVSREKKERFSLILESASTNQTSMYLCASSRDSTGWSTEAFFGQGTRLTVV.

This clonotype was observed a few times. The chain combines TRBV20-1 with TRBJ1-1; D is perhaps TRBD1 (6 bases). Trimming took 5 bases from V and 0 from J, leaving 10 bases between them. The CDR3 has 13 residues. Germline V CDR1 and CDR2: DFQATT, SNEGSKA (reference sequence). The CDR3 DNA sequence: TGCAGTGCTCGTAGGGACATGAACACTGAAGCTTTCTTT. Translating gives CSARRDMNTEAFF.

The V and J genes are TRBV9 and TRBJ2-5; D remains ambiguous. Germline V gene data show CDR1 as SGDLS and CDR2 as YYNGEE. V gave up 0 bases and J gave up 2 bases, with 14 bases separating them. The CDR3 has 16 residues. CDR3 bases: TGTGCCAGCAGCGTAGTGCCGTCTGGCGGACAAGAGACCCAGTACTTC. It codes for CASSVVPSGGQETQYF.

This clonotype was observed a few times. The rearrangement joins TRBV5-1 to TRBJ2-7; 11 positions match TRBD2. V shed 6 bases, J shed 2 bases, and the junction held 7 bases outside the gene matches. This CDR3 has 15 residues. Germline V CDR1 and CDR2: SGHRS, YFSETQ. The CDR3 coding sequence is TGCGCCAGCACCTCTGTAGCGGGAGGGCCCTACGAGCAGTACTTC. Translating it yields CASTSVAGGPYEQYF.

The V gene is TRBV5-5, the J gene TRBJ1-1; no clear D gene. Trimming left V 1 base short and J 3 bases short, with 10 bases between. CDR3 size: 14 residues. Looked up from germline, CDR1 is SGHKS and CDR2 is YYEKEE (reference sequence). CDR3 in amino acids: CASSLFRGHTEAFF. The CDR3 nucleotides are TGTGCCAGCAGCTTGTTCCGGGGTCACACTGAAGCTTTCTTT.

The rearrangement uses TRBV10-3 and TRBJ2-3; D is possibly TRBD1 (5 bases). Trimming stripped 4 bases from V and 2 bases from J, with 7 bases between. The CDR3 extends over 13 amino acids. Germline lookup yields CDR1 ENHRY and CDR2 SYGVKD. CDR3 in DNA: TGTGCCATCAGTGGCAGGGACACAGATACGCAGTATTTT. Its protein is CAISGRDTDTQYF.

J is TRBJ2-3 and V is TRBV20-1; 11 bases match TRBD2. The CDR3 has 13 amino acids. Looked up from germline, CDR1 is DFQATT and CDR2 is SNEGSKA (reference sequence). J gave up 6 bases and V 6 bases, and 5 bases lay outside the gene matches. The chain's CDR3 is CSAHSGGADTQYF. The DNA of the CDR3 is TGCAGTGCCCATAGCGGGGGGGCGGATACGCAGTATTTT.

This clonotype occurred many times. The gene calls are TRBV5-1 and TRBJ2-5; D is unclear. V gave up 0 bases and J gave up 0 bases, with 6 bases separating them. CDR3 length: 14 residues. Per germline, CDR1 SGHRS and CDR2 YFSETQ. This CDR3 is CASSLGAYQETQYF. CDR3 sequence (DNA): TGCGCCAGCAGCTTGGGGGCGTACCAAGAGACCCAGTACTTC.

This clonotype was seen a single time. The J gene is TRBJ2-1, the V gene TRBV9; 10 bases are a match to TRBD1. The junction had 12 bases not matched to a gene; V was cut back by 2 bases and J by 7 bases. Germline CDR1 is SGDLS and CDR2 is YYNGEE. The length of the CDR3 is 17 residues. The CDR3 DNA reads TGTGCCAGCAGCGTCAGACAGGGGGCGGCTGTGCGGAATGAGCAGTTCTTC. Translating it yields CASSVRQGAAVRNEQFF. The full variable domain, in which reference TRBV9 and TRBJ2-1 provide the parts outside the CDR3, is DSGVTQTPKHLITATGQRVTLRCSPRSGDLSVYWYQQSLDQGLQFLIQYYNGEERAKGNILERFSAQQFPDLHSELNLSSLELGDSALYFCASSVRQGAAVRNEQFFGPGTRLTVL.

This clonotype was found many times. The chain has TRBV5-5 and TRBJ1-2, with no clear D. The V and J ends lost 4 bases and 6 bases respectively, with 19 bases between them. Germline-derived CDR1 and CDR2 are SGHKS and YYEKEE (reference sequence). The CDR3 extends over 15 amino acids. The CDR3 region is CASSRTRDNVDGYTF. DNA for the CDR3: TGTGCCAGCAGCCGAACTAGGGATAACGTGGATGGCTACACCTTC.

The gene calls are TRBV7-9 and TRBJ2-3; D uncertain. The CDR3 is made up of 13 amino acids. The V gene lost 4 bases and the J gene lost 1 base, with 6 bases spanning the gap. Germline values: CDR1 SEHNR, CDR2 FQNEAQ (reference sequence). CDR3 in amino acids: CASSSRGTDTQYF. CDR3 in DNA: TGTGCCAGCAGCTCCCGGGGCACAGATACGCAGTATTTT.

This chain connects TRBV20-1 to TRBJ2-5, with D possibly being TRBD2 (6 bases). CDR1 is DFQATT and CDR2 is SNEGSKA in the germline V gene (reference sequence). The CDR3 extends over 14 amino acids. The V end was cut by 2 bases, the J end by 6 bases, with 16 bases between. The CDR3 sequence: CSARLLGGRKTQYF. The CDR3 region has the DNA TGCAGTGCTAGACTGTTAGGAGGGAGGAAGACCCAGTACTTC.

This clonotype has only a few counts. This sequence joins TRBV30 and TRBJ1-1, with 8 bases lining up with TRBD1. The CDR3 covers 14 residues. Germline CDR1 is GTSNPN and CDR2 is SVGIG (reference sequence). After removal of 2 bases from V and 3 bases from J, the junction contained 5 bases not matched to a gene. CDR3 amino acids: CAWSFHRGDTEAFF. The DNA for the CDR3 is TGTGCCTGGAGTTTTCACAGGGGGGACACTGAAGCTTTCTTT.

This sequence joins TRBV7-6 and TRBJ2-3, with D tentatively TRBD1 or TRBD2 (5 bases each). From germline, CDR1 is SGHVS and CDR2 FNYEAQ. CDR3 length: 12 amino acids. The ends were cut back, 5 bases at V and 6 bases at J, with 9 bases in the middle. The chain's CDR3 is CASSQGGDTQYF. In DNA form, the CDR3 reads TGTGCCAGCAGCCAGGGCGGGGATACGCAGTATTTT.

The CDR3 region is CSARGRGLHEQYF. The CDR3 DNA follows: TGCAGTGCTAGGGGCAGGGGGCTCCACGAGCAGTACTTC. The V and J genes are TRBV20-1 and TRBJ2-7, with 8 bases aligning to TRBD1. The CDR3 extends over 13 amino acids. Germline V gives CDR1 DFQATT, CDR2 SNEGSKA (reference sequence). With 3 bases clipped from V and 5 bases from J, the junction kept 6 bases outside the gene matches.

The chain links TRBV19 to TRBJ1-6; TRBD1 matches 9 bases. Germline CDR1 and CDR2: LNHDA and SQIVND (reference sequence). This CDR3 contains 14 residues. The J segment lost 7 bases and the V segment lost 3 bases, leaving 1 base of the junction unmatched. The CDR3 region has the DNA TGTGCCAGTAGTATTGGGACAGGGAATTCACCCCTCCACTTT. Its translation: CASSIGTGNSPLHF.

This clonotype was observed once. The chain links TRBV2 to TRBJ2-5; TRBD2 is a possible D gene (6 bases). Germline CDR1 is SNHLY and CDR2 is FYNNEI. Trimming took off 3 bases at V and 4 bases at J, with 15 bases between the two ends. The CDR3 has 15 residues. CDR3: CASSDLYRGGETQYF. CDR3 DNA: TGTGCCAGCAGTGATCTGTATCGGGGAGGAGAGACCCAGTACTTC.

The chain recombines TRBV7-2 with TRBJ2-5, with no clear D. This CDR3 is 14 amino acids long. With 1 base removed from V and 2 bases from J, the gap between germline ends came to 8 bases. Looked up from germline, CDR1 is SGHTA and CDR2 is FQGNSA. The CDR3 spells CASSLVIGQETQYF. The DNA for the CDR3 is TGTGCCAGCAGCTTAGTTATAGGGCAAGAGACCCAGTACTTC.

V gene TRBV12-3 or TRBV12-4 combines with J gene TRBJ2-7; D remains ambiguous. Between the trimmed V and J ends, which lost 6 bases and 3 bases, there was a span of 12 bases. CDR3 length: 13 amino acids. The CDR3 protein is CASRSRSFYEQYF. Here the CDR3 DNA reads TGTGCCAGCAGATCCAGGTCCTTCTACGAGCAGTACTTC.

V usage is TRBV6-6 and J usage is TRBJ2-7; no clear D gene. Per the germline V gene, CDR1 is MNHNY and CDR2 is SVGAGI (reference sequence). CDR3 length: 13 amino acids. Trimming removed 2 bases at V and 5 bases at J, with 10 bases between. In nucleotides, the CDR3 is TGTGCCAGCAGTTACGGTATGCTCGACGAGCAGTACTTC. This encodes CASSYGMLDEQYF.